Listed below are T cell receptor beta chains from one sample, sequenced in a study of T cell responses to AZD1222 COVID-19 vaccine. Profiled with immunoSEQ multiplex PCR; TCRdb holds only in-frame clones, not every one. The profile shows 150,000 to 200,000 clones, approximately 89% of them singletons. Material: peripheral blood, obtained on day 0 of AZD1222 vaccination. These receptors all come from an adult in good health. Each CDR3 is given with its conserved first and last residue. Each record gives: V gene, J gene, clone size, D gene, CDR3 protein, CDR3 DNA. A D gene is named only where the DNA matches it firmly. Expanded clones are given a class, and other clones once, few, many or no size at all.

TRBV18	TRBJ1-4	once	.	CASSPQREKLFF	TGTGCCAGCTCACCACAAAGGGAAAAACTGTTTTTT
TRBV2	TRBJ1-1	.	.	CASSDVGKGGMNTEAFF	TGTGCCAGCAGCGACGTGGGGAAGGGGGGGATGAACACTGAAGCTTTCTTT
TRBV30	TRBJ1-1	.	TRBD1	CAWSALTGGGEAFF	TGTGCCTGGAGTGCTCTGACAGGGGGAGGAGAAGCTTTCTTT
TRBV11-2	TRBJ1-1	.	.	CASSLGLGTEAFF	TGTGCCAGCAGCTTAGGTCTAGGCACTGAAGCTTTCTTT
TRBV5-4	TRBJ1-2	.	TRBD1	CASSLDRGADGYTF	TGTGCCAGCAGCTTGGACAGGGGAGCGGATGGCTACACCTTC
TRBV28	TRBJ1-5	once	TRBD1	CASRQPTGGGNQPQHF	TGTGCCAGCAGGCAGCCGACAGGGGGCGGCAATCAGCCCCAGCATTTT
TRBV7-9	TRBJ1-5	.	TRBD1	CASGTGERPQHF	TGTGCCAGCGGGACAGGGGAGAGGCCCCAGCATTTT
TRBV4-1	TRBJ2-1	.	.	CASSQVADRSYNEQFF	TGCGCCAGCAGCCAAGTGGCGGACCGCTCCTACAATGAGCAGTTCTTC
TRBV4-2	TRBJ2-2	.	.	CASSQDQLAVGELFF	TGTGCCAGCAGCCAAGATCAGCTAGCTGTCGGGGAGCTGTTTTTT
TRBV4-1	TRBJ2-1	.	.	CASSSGTQSYNEQFF	TGCGCCAGCAGCTCCGGGACACAATCCTACAATGAGCAGTTCTTC
TRBV9	TRBJ1-1	.	.	CASSVGVMGTEAFF	TGTGCCAGCAGCGTAGGGGTTATGGGGACTGAAGCTTTCTTT
TRBV4-3	TRBJ2-1	.	TRBD2	CASSHREGYNEQFF	TGCGCCAGCAGCCATCGGGAGGGCTACAATGAGCAGTTCTTC
TRBV5-1	TRBJ1-2	.	TRBD1	CASSLGGTGSGYTF	TGCGCCAGCAGCTTGGGGGGGACAGGGTCTGGCTACACCTTC
TRBV3-1/TRBV3-2	TRBJ1-1	.	.	CASSPAGSTEAFF	TGTGCCAGCAGCCCAGCGGGGAGCACTGAAGCTTTCTTT
TRBV14	TRBJ2-7	few	TRBD1	CASSPSSGTGRYEQYF	TGTGCCAGCAGCCCCTCTTCGGGGACAGGGCGCTACGAGCAGTACTTC
TRBV7-3	TRBJ2-3	.	.	CASSLTWNGDTQYF	TGTGCCAGCAGCCTAACCTGGAATGGAGATACGCAGTATTTT
TRBV28	TRBJ1-1	.	.	CASSLTSNTEAFF	TGTGCCAGCAGTTTGACGTCGAACACTGAAGCTTTCTTT
TRBV7-9	TRBJ2-1	.	.	CASSLGRLGARPNEQFF	TGTGCCAGCAGCTTAGGGAGGCTAGGGGCCCGGCCCAATGAGCAGTTCTTC
TRBV24-1	TRBJ1-2	few	.	CATSDFAGGHDGYTF	TGTGCCACCAGTGATTTCGCTGGGGGACATGATGGCTACACCTTC
TRBV30	TRBJ1-1	once	.	CAGKQGTEAFF	TGTGCCGGTAAACAGGGCACTGAAGCTTTCTTT
TRBV5-1	TRBJ2-1	once	TRBD2	CASSSGLASNEQFF	TGCGCCAGCAGCTCCGGACTAGCGAGCAATGAGCAGTTCTTC
TRBV14	TRBJ2-3	.	TRBD1	CASSQDLRTGPDTQYF	TGTGCCAGCAGCCAAGATCTTAGGACAGGGCCAGATACGCAGTATTTT
TRBV19	TRBJ1-2	.	TRBD1	CASSDRVRGYTF	TGTGCCAGTAGCGACAGGGTAAGGGGCTACACCTTC
TRBV7-9	TRBJ1-1	.	.	CASRWGNTEAFF	TGTGCCAGCAGGTGGGGGAACACTGAAGCTTTCTTT
TRBV11-3	TRBJ2-1	.	.	CASSLGVLKSDEQFF	TGTGCCAGCAGCTTAGGAGTACTAAAGAGCGATGAGCAGTTCTTC
TRBV6-5	TRBJ1-5	.	TRBD1	CASGPRGQANQPQHF	TGTGCCAGCGGACCAAGGGGACAGGCTAATCAGCCCCAGCATTTT
TRBV19	TRBJ1-5	.	.	CASSIGSGNQPQHF	TGTGCCAGTAGTATAGGATCGGGAAATCAGCCCCAGCATTTT
TRBV28	TRBJ1-1	.	TRBD1	CASQTGTANTEAFF	TGTGCCAGCCAGACCGGGACAGCAAACACTGAAGCTTTCTTT
TRBV28	TRBJ2-1	.	.	CASTLQGPLSSYNEQFF	TGTGCCAGCACCCTACAAGGTCCGCTGAGCTCCTACAATGAGCAGTTCTTC
TRBV11-2	TRBJ2-5	.	TRBD1	CASSLDNRGRQGSYQETQYF	TGTGCCAGCAGCTTAGATAATAGGGGTCGACAGGGGAGCTACCAAGAGACCCAGTACTTC
TRBV2	TRBJ2-3	.	TRBD2	CASAGLAEDTDTQYF	TGTGCCAGCGCGGGACTAGCGGAAGACACAGATACGCAGTATTTT
TRBV5-5	TRBJ1-1	.	.	CASSPSRTRQDTRKNTEAFF	TGTGCCAGCAGCCCATCAAGGACAAGACAGGACACGAGGAAGAACACTGAAGCTTTCTTT
TRBV11-3	TRBJ2-3	once	.	CASSLILSTDTQYF	TGTGCCAGCAGCTTGATTCTGAGCACAGATACGCAGTATTTT
TRBV4-1	TRBJ2-7	.	.	CASSQAWDDPISYEQYF	TGCGCCAGCAGCCAGGCTTGGGACGACCCGATCTCCTACGAGCAGTACTTC
TRBV19	TRBJ2-2	.	TRBD2	CASSKGLPLELFF	TGTGCCAGTAGTAAGGGACTACCTCTGGAGCTGTTTTTT
TRBV3-1/TRBV3-2	TRBJ2-5	.	TRBD2	CASDLAGVGETQYF	TGTGCCAGCGATTTGGCGGGAGTAGGAGAGACCCAGTACTTC
TRBV20-1	TRBJ2-3	.	.	CSPAGTDTQYF	TGCAGCCCCGCGGGGACAGATACGCAGTATTTT
TRBV5-1	TRBJ1-4	.	.	CASSLDRGGEKLFF	TGCGCCAGCAGCTTGGACCGGGGCGGCGAAAAACTGTTTTTT
TRBV27	TRBJ2-7	once	.	CASSLSSAQALYEQYF	TGTGCCAGCAGTTTATCGAGCGCGCAGGCCCTCTACGAGCAGTACTTC
TRBV5-4	TRBJ1-2	.	.	CASSLYGPSYGYTF	TGTGCCAGCAGCTTGTATGGGCCCAGCTATGGCTACACCTTC
TRBV5-5	TRBJ1-4	.	TRBD1	CASSLRTGGVEKLFF	TGTGCCAGCAGCTTGAGGACAGGGGGCGTTGAAAAACTGTTTTTT
TRBV7-3	TRBJ2-1	.	TRBD1	CASSFRGQGSNEQFF	TGTGCCAGCAGCTTTCGCGGACAGGGAAGCAATGAGCAGTTCTTC
TRBV30	TRBJ1-2	.	.	CAWIGRAEGYTF	TGTGCCTGGATAGGAAGGGCGGAGGGCTACACCTTC
TRBV4-1	TRBJ2-1	once	TRBD2	CASSQDLAGVPYNEQFF	TGCGCCAGCAGCCAAGACTTAGCGGGAGTTCCCTACAATGAGCAGTTCTTC
TRBV18	TRBJ1-4	.	.	CASSPLGVGEKLFF	TGTGCCAGCTCACCCCTAGGGGTGGGGGAAAAACTGTTTTTT
TRBV5-1	TRBJ1-5	.	.	CASSLEGYSNQPQHF	TGCGCCAGCAGCTTGGAAGGTTATAGCAATCAGCCCCAGCATTTT
TRBV5-6	TRBJ2-3	.	TRBD2	CASSMGLSADTQYF	TGTGCCAGCAGCATGGGACTATCCGCAGATACGCAGTATTTT
TRBV6-2/TRBV6-3	TRBJ1-1	once	.	CASSDPALAAFF	TGTGCCAGCAGTGACCCGGCTTTAGCGGCTTTCTTT
TRBV18	TRBJ2-3	.	.	CASSPPTVRTDTQYF	TGTGCCAGCTCACCACCGACCGTCAGAACAGATACGCAGTATTTT
TRBV2	TRBJ1-2	.	.	CASARSDRLHLGGYTF	TGTGCCAGCGCTAGGTCAGACAGGCTCCACCTTGGTGGCTACACCTTC
TRBV11-3	TRBJ1-4	.	.	CASGGGGTNEKLFF	TGTGCCAGCGGCGGGGGGGGTACTAATGAAAAACTGTTTTTT
TRBV28	TRBJ2-7	.	.	CASRLEAYEQYF	TGTGCCAGCAGGCTGGAAGCCTACGAGCAGTACTTC
TRBV5-6	TRBJ2-1	.	.	CASSSFNEQFF	TGTGCCAGCAGCTCCTTCAATGAGCAGTTCTTC
TRBV5-6	TRBJ2-1	.	.	CASSLAPGHGINEQFF	TGTGCCAGCAGCTTGGCACCGGGACACGGGATCAATGAGCAGTTCTTC
TRBV20-1	TRBJ1-2	.	.	CSVREDYGYTF	TGCAGTGTGCGGGAGGACTATGGCTACACCTTC
TRBV5-1	TRBJ1-6	.	.	CASSLGTSSYNSPLHF	TGCGCCAGCAGCTTGGGGACAAGCTCCTATAATTCACCCCTCCACTTT
TRBV30	TRBJ2-7	.	.	CAWAVGTYEQYF	TGTGCCTGGGCCGTAGGTACTTACGAGCAGTACTTC
TRBV5-1	TRBJ2-1	few	TRBD1	CASSLDRALKNEQFF	TGCGCCAGCAGCCTGGACAGGGCCCTAAAAAATGAGCAGTTCTTC
TRBV24-1	TRBJ2-5	.	.	CAPERAQYF	TGTGCCCCGGAAAGGGCCCAGTACTTC
TRBV7-9	TRBJ2-7	once	.	CASSLGQGSDEQYF	TGTGCCAGCAGCTTAGGCCAGGGGAGCGACGAGCAGTACTTC